Here is one T cell receptor beta chain with its context. Antigen unknown. The sample belongs to a study of T cell responses to AZD1222 COVID-19 vaccine. The study's findings and limits: Nearly half of spike-specific TCRs reportedly go after variant regions that carry no mutations. Only a handful of AZD1222 recipients tested seropositive at baseline. Clonal diversity was possibly underestimated, and white British individuals and females predominated among donors.

V lost 6 bases and J 1 base, leaving 12 bases between the germline ends. The CDR3 spans 14 residues. The germline gives CDR1 LNHDA, CDR2 SQIVND (reference sequence). Method: immunoSEQ multiplex PCR; TCRdb's copy keeps in-frame clones and lacks some. In the table there are around 130,000 clones, around 90% of which are singletons. Pooled in the analysis were second doses at about 4 or about 12 weeks. The receptor was derived from an adult who received the AZD1222 COVID-19 vaccine. The J gene is TRBJ1-1, the V gene TRBV19, with D unclear. This material consisted of peripheral blood, taken 28 days after the second AZD1222 dose. CDR3 bases: TGTGCCAGTAGAATGTGGGATGCGAACACTGAAGCTTTCTTT. This codes for CASRMWDANTEAFF.